This T cell receptor (beta chain) was sequenced during a study of cytomegalovirus exposure and HLA in healthy donors. Primers for the PCR totalled 60 Vbeta and 13 Jbeta. TCRdb keeps only in-frame clones here, not all; method: immunoSEQ multiplex PCR. Of about 160,000 clones listed, around 83% are singletons. The CDR3 sequence is 14 residues long. CDR1 SGHRS and CDR2 YFSETQ come from the germline V gene. Trimming took 3 bases from V and 8 from J; bases not matched to a gene: 6. The TCR comes from a male donor in good health and CMV-seropositive. The chain links TRBV5-1 to TRBJ2-1, with 9 nucleotides matching TRBD1. The specimen sequenced was PBMCs. For the CDR3, the DNA is TGCGCCAGCAGCTGGGGACAGGGTGACGATGAGCAGTTCTTC. Its translation: CASSWGQGDDEQFF. Together with reference TRBV5-1 and TRBJ2-1, the CDR3 gives the full variable domain: KAGVTQTPRYLIKTRGQQVTLSCSPISGHRSVSWYQQTPGQGLQFLFEYFSETQRNKGNFPGRFSGRQFSNSRSEMNVSTLELGDSALYLCASSWGQGDDEQFFGPGTRLTVL.